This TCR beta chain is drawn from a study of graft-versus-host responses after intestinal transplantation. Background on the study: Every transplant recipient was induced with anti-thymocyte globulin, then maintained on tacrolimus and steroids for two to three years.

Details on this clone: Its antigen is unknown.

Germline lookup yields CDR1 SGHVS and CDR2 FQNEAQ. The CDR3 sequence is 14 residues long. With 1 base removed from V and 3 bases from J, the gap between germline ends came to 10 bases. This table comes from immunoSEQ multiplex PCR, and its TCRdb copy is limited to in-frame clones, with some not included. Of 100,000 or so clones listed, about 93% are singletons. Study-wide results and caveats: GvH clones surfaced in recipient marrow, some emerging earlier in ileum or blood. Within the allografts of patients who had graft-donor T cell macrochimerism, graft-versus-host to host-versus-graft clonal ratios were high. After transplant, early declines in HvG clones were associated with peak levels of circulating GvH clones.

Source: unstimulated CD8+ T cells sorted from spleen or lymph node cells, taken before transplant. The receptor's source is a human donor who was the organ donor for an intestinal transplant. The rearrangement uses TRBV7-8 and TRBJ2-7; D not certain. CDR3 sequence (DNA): TGTGCCAGCAGCTTAGGGCAGACTGTCTACGAGCAGTACTTC. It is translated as CASSLGQTVYEQYF.